Only one count was recorded for the clone carrying this T cell receptor beta chain. Assay: immunoSEQ multiplex PCR; the TCRdb copy retains only in-frame clones and omits some. This sample yields about 77,000 clones, of which over 85% are seen a single time; 20% belongs to the top ten. Germline V lookup: CDR1 LGHNT, CDR2 FRNRAP. V was cut by 2 bases and J by 2 bases, with 23 bases left in between. CDR3 length: 19 amino acids. The data were taken from a study of OX40 agonist ivuxolimab in advanced cancers. The chain is built from TRBV12-5 and TRBJ2-3, with D perhaps assigned TRBD1 or TRBD2 (5 bases each). The receptor comes from an adult with an advanced solid tumor such as melanoma, head and neck, liver or kidney cancer. Specimen: CD4+ or CD8+ T cells sorted from blood, collected in a trial of the OX40 agonist ivuxolimab. CDR3: CASGLPFAAGGTPTDTQYF. Here the CDR3 DNA reads TGTGCTAGTGGTTTGCCCTTCGCTGCAGGTGGGACCCCCACAGATACGCAGTATTTT.